This TCR beta chain was recorded in a study of blood T cell repertoires in COVID-19 (dated by TCRdb to the early 2020s). Background for the entire study: The collaborator samples originated in the United States, Italy and Spain and spanned the acute and convalescent phases of COVID-19. The prospective study material was composed of cDNA or gDNA derived from T cells, B-cell-depleted T cells, or PBMCs. Subjects who had been exposed to COVID-19, were actively infected with it, or had recovered from it provided the deeply sampled blood TCRbeta repertoires that made up the dataset. The repertoires were released in a freely available public database meant as a resource for research on the immune response to SARS-CoV-2. The samples were drawn from the first 160 participants of the ongoing ImmuneRACE study and from roughly 1,300 subjects provided by 6 global collaborators. Nearly every sample came with metadata listing a de-identified subject ID, COVID-19 status, age in years and sex. HLA class I and class II types, where available, came from metadata supplied by the sample provider rather than from assay-based typing.

The junction carries 8 bases between V and J, which are trimmed by 1 base and 14 bases respectively. From its cysteine to its phenylalanine, the CDR3 spans 11 amino acids. Only the CDR3 part of the read is kept: 33 bases, read in frame from the first base. The immunoSEQ Assay, a bias-controlled multiplex PCR, was used to amplify TCRbeta CDR3 regions from genomic DNA. As for the authors' bioinformatics: Within the assay, amplification of reference gene primers was used to estimate how many nucleated cells each sample contained. To quantify the absolute abundance of each unique TCRbeta CDR3 rearrangement, sequence reads were collapsed and filtered. Productive Simpson clonality was computed per sample as the square root of Simpson's diversity index over productive rearrangements. This immuneACCESS table, as held by TCRdb, lists in-frame sequences with V and J called but not all clones. Of the missing ones, under half trace to an unresolved V gene in checked studies; the others have no known cause. D and trimming come from the DNA, and the V and J calls and clone size come from that table. The sample has some 200,000 clones on record, around 81% of them singletons. The ten top clones hold approximately 3% of the sample.

This clone appeared a few times. There is no known antigen for this receptor. No much larger clone is present one base from it, and per-base qualities are unavailable. Samples from volunteer blood donors who had recovered from COVID-19 were contributed by a second Seattle source. Collaborating institutions collected whole blood in K2EDTA tubes following their own protocols. For TCRbeta analysis, collaborator samples were shipped as frozen whole blood, as isolated PBMCs, or as DNA extracted from either sample type. Study-level results and caveats: Clinical and demographic metadata were provided uncurated, with the amount varying by source and participant.

Recombination connected TRBV12-3 or TRBV12-4 to TRBJ1-4; the best D guess is TRBD1, with 6 bases matching. This TCR came from a woman under 40 who had recovered from COVID-19. The sequencing input was peripheral blood. The DNA sequence follows: TGTGCCAGCAGTTTAGGGACAGCCCTGTTTTTT. Translated, this is CASSLGTALFF.